This T cell receptor beta chain came from a study of breast tumors, draining lymph nodes, adjacent tissues. Study-level points and caveats: Compared with lymph nodes, tumors were less diverse; compared with nontumor tissue, more. Findings are consistent with lymph node origin and intratumoral expansion of most tumor T cells. That most tumor T cells come from lymph nodes remained unproven. Tumor and nontumor repertoires were significantly more similar in luminal-like than in basal-like breast cancer.

Samples came from axillary lymph nodes draining the breast cancer. The table lists this clonotype with many counts. The antigen is undetermined. TCRdb re-derived calls from the multiplex PCR reads in MiXCR, one entry per CDR3 protein. The data hold approximately 130,000 distinct CDR3 sequences, with 21% observed a single time. Sequencing used axillary lymph node tissue. This sequence was found in a female donor with breast cancer. Some clones in this sample may be carry-over from other donors' samples.

CDR3 residues: CASSRPNIAGVRDTQYF. The CDR3, as DNA: TGTGCCAGCAGCCGACCTAATATAGCGGGAGTAAGAGATACGCAGTATTTT. The V gene is TRBV7-8, the J gene TRBJ2-3, with 9 bases fitting TRBD2. Germline trimming cut 5 bases from V and 5 bases from J; bases unmatched to any gene: 14. There are 17 residues in the CDR3. CDR1 is SGHVS and CDR2 is FQNEAQ in the germline V gene.